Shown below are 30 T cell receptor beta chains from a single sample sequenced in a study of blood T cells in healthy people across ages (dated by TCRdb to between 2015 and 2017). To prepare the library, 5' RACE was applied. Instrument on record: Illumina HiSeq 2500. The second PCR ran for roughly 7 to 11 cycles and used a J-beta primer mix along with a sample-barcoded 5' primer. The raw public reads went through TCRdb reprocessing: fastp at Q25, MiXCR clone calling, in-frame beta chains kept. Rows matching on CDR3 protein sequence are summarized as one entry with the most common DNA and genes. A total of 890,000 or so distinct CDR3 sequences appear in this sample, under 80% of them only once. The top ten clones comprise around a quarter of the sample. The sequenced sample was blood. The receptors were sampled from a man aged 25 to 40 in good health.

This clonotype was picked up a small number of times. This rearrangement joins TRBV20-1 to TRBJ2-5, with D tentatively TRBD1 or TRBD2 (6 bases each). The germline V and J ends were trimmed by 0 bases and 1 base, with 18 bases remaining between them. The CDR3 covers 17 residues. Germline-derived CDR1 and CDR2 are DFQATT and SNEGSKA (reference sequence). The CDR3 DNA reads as TGCAGTGCTAGAGATCGGGGGCGGACCAACTTCCAAGAGACCCAGTACTTC. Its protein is CSARDRGRTNFQETQYF.

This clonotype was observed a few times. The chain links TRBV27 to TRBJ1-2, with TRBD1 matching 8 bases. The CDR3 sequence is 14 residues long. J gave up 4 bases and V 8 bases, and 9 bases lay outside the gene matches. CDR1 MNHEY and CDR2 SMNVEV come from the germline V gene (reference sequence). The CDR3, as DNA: TGTGCCAGCTGGACAGGGATTCGGGCCTATGGCTACACCTTC. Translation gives CASWTGIRAYGYTF.

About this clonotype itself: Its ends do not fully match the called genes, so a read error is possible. Here the CDR3 reads CASSPLAKETQYF. The CDR3, as DNA: TGTGCCAGCAGCCCACTCGCCAAAGAAACCCAGTACTTC. V is TRBV7-2 and J is TRBJ2-5; D is undetermined. The V gene's germline CDR1 is SGHTA and CDR2 FQGNSA. The CDR3 is made up of 13 amino acids.

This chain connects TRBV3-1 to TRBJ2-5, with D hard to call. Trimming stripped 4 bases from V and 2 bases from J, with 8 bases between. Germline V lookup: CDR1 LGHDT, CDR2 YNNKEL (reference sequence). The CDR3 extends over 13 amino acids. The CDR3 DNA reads TGTGCCAGCAGCCTCCACGGTCAAGAGACCCAGTACTTC. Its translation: CASSLHGQETQYF.

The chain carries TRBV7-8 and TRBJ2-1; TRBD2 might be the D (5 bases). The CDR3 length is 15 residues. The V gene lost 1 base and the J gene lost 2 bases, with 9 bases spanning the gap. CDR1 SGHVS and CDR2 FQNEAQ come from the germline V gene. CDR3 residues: CASSLGGKTYNEQFF. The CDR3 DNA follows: TGTGCCAGCAGCTTAGGAGGGAAAACCTACAATGAGCAGTTCTTC.

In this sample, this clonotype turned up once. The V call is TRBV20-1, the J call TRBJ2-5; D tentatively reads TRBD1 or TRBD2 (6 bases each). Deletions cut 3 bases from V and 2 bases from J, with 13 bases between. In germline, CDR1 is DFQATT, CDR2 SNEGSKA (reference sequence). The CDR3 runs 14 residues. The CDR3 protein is CSARRDGTQETQYF. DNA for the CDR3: TGCAGTGCTAGGCGGGACGGGACACAAGAGACCCAGTACTTC.

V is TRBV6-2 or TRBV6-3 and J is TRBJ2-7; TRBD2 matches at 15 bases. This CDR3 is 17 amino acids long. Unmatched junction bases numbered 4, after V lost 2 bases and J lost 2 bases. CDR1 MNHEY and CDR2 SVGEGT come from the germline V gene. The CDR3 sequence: CASSYLGLAGGPYEQYF. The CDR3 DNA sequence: TGTGCCAGCAGTTACCTTGGACTAGCGGGGGGGCCCTACGAGCAGTACTTC.

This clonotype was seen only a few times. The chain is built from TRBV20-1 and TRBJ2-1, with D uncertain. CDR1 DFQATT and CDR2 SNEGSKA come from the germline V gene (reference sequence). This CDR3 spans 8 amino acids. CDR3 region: CGDNEQFF. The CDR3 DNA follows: TGCGGGGACAATGAGCAGTTCTTC.

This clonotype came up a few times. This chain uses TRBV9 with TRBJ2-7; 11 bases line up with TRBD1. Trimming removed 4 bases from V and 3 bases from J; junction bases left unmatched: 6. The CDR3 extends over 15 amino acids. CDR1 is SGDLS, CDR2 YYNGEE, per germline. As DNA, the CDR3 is TGTGCCAGCAGCCCCGAGGACAGGGGGCTCTACGAGCAGTACTTC. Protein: CASSPEDRGLYEQYF.

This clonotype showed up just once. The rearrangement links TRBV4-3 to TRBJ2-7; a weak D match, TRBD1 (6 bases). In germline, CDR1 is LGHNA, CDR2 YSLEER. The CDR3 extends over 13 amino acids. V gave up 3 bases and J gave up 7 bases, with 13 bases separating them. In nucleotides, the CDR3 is TGCGCCAGCAGCCACAGAGTGCAGGGGGAGCAGTACTTC. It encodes CASSHRVQGEQYF.

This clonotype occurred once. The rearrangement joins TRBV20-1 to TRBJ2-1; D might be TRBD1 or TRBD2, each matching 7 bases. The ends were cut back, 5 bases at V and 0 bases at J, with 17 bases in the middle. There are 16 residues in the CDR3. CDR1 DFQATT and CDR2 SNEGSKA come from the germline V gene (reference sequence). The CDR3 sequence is CSAGGRGRDSYNEQFF. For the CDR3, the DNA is TGCAGTGCTGGGGGGAGGGGGCGCGACTCCTACAATGAGCAGTTCTTC.

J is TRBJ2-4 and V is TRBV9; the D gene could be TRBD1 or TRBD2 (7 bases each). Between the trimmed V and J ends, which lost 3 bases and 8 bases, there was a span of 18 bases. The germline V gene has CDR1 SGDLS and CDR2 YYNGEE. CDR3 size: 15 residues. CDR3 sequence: CASSAQGGGVDIQYF. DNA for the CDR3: TGTGCCAGCAGCGCCCAGGGAGGGGGCGTGGACATTCAGTACTTC. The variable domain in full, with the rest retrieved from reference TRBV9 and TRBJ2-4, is DSGVTQTPKHLITATGQRVTLRCSPRSGDLSVYWYQQSLDQGLQFLIQYYNGEERAKGNILERFSAQQFPDLHSELNLSSLELGDSALYFCASSAQGGGVDIQYFGAGTRLSVL.

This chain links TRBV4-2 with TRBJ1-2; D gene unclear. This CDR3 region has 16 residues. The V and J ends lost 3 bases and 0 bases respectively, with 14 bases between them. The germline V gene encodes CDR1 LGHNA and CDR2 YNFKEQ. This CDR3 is CASSQATKLSNYGYTF. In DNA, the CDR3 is TGTGCCAGCAGCCAGGCCACAAAGTTATCTAACTATGGCTACACCTTC.

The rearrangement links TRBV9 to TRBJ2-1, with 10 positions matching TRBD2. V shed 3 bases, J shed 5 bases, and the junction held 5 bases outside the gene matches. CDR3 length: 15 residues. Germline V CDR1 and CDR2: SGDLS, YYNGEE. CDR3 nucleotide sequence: TGTGCCAGCAGCGCCTTAGCGGGGGGCAACAATGAGCAGTTCTTC. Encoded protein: CASSALAGGNNEQFF.

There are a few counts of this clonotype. CDR3 amino acids: CASSWAVTPTHLYEQYF. In DNA form, the CDR3 reads TGTGCCAGCAGTTGGGCCGTGACACCTACCCACCTTTACGAGCAGTACTTC. This chain connects TRBV27 to TRBJ2-7; unclear D gene. The germline CDR1 and CDR2 sequences are MNHEY and SMNVEV (reference sequence). This CDR3 has 17 amino acids. V dropped 4 bases and J dropped 4 bases, with 23 bases sitting between them.

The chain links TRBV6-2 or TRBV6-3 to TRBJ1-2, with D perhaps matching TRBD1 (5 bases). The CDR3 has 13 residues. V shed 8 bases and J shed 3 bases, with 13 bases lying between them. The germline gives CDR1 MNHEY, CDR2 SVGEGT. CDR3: CASGRAKDYGYTF. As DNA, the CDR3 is TGTGCCAGCGGCAGGGCGAAGGACTATGGCTACACCTTC.

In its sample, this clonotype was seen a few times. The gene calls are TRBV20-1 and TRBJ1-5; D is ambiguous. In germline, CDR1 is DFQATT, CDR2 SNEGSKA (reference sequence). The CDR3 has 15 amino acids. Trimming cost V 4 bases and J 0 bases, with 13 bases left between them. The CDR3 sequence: CSATHPVYSNQPQHF. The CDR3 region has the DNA TGCAGTGCTACCCACCCGGTTTATAGCAATCAGCCCCAGCATTTT.

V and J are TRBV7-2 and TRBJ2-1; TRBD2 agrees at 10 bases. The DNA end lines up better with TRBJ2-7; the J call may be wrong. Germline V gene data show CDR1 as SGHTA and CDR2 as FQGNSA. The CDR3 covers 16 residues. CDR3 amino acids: CASSRGLADYLHEQYF. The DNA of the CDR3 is TGTGCCAGCAGCCGCGGACTAGCGGATTACCTGCACGAGCAGTACTTC.

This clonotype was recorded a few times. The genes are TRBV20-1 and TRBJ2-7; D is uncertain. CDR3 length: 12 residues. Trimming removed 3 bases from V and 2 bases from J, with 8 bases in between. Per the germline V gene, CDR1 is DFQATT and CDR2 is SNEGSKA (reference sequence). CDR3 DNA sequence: TGCAGTGCTAGTAGGGATACCTACGAGCAGTACTTC. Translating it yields CSASRDTYEQYF.

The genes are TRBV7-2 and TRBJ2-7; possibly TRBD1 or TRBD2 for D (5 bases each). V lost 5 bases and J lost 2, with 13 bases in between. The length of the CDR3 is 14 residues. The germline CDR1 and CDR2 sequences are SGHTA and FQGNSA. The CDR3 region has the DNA TGTGCCAGCAGCACCGGGACGGACGCCTACGAGCAGTACTTC. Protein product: CASSTGTDAYEQYF.

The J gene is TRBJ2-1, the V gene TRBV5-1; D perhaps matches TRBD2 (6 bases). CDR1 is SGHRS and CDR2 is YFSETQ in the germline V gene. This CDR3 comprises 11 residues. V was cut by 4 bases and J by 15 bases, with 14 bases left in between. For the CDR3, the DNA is TGCGCCAGCAGCGAGGACTATATTAGGTTCTTC. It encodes CASSEDYIRFF.

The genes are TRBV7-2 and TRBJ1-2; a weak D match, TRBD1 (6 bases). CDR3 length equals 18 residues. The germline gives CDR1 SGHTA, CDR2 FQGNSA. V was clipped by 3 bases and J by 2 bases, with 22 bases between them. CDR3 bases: TGTGCCAGCAGCTTCACTAGTGCAGGGGACATATCAAACTATGGCTACACCTTC. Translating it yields CASSFTSAGDISNYGYTF. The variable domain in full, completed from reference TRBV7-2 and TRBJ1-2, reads GAGVSQSPSNKVTEKGKDVELRCDPISGHTALYWYRQSLGQGLEFLIYFQGNSAPDKSGLPSDRFSAERTGGSVSTLTIQRTQQEDSAVYLCASSFTSAGDISNYGYTFGSGTRLTVV.

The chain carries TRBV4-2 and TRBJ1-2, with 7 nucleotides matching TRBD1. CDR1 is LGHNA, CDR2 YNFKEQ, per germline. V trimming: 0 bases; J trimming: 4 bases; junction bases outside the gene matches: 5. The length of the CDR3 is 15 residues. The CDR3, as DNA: TGTGCCAGCAGCCAAGAGCCAGGGGGTGGCTATGGCTACACCTTC. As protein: CASSQEPGGGYGYTF.

CDR3 nucleotides: TGTGCCAGCAGCCGAGCGGGGACCATAAGCACAGATACGCAGTATTTT. This translates into CASSRAGTISTDTQYF. The chain is built from TRBV7-9 and TRBJ2-3, with 7 bases fitting TRBD2. The ends lost 5 bases at V and 0 bases at J; junction bases unmatched: 8. The CDR3 runs 16 residues. Germline V gene lookup returns CDR1 SEHNR and CDR2 FQNEAQ (reference sequence).

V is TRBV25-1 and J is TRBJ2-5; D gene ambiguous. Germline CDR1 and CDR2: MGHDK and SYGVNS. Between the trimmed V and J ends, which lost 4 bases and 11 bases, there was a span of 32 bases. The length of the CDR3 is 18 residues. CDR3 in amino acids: CASSGARARVSSYNEQYF. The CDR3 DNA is TGTGCCAGCAGTGGGGCACGGGCTAGGGTTAGCTCCTACAATGAGCAGTACTTC.

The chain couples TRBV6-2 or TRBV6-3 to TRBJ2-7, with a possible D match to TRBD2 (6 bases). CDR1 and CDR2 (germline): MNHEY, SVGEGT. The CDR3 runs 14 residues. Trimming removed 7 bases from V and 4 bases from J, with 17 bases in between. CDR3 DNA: TGTGCCAGCACCCTCAGCGGGCTCAGATACGAGCAGTACTTC. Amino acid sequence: CASTLSGLRYEQYF.

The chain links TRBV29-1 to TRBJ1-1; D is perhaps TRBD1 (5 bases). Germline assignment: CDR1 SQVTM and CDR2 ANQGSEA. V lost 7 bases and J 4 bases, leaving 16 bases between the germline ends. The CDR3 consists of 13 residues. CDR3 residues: CSGCSRVGTEAFF. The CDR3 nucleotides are TGCAGCGGCTGCTCCAGGGTGGGCACTGAAGCTTTCTTT. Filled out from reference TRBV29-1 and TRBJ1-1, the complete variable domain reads SAVISQKPSRDICQRGTSLTIQCQVDSQVTMMFWYRQQPGQSLTLIATANQGSEATYESGFVIDKFPISRPNLTFSTLTVSNMSPEDSSIYLCSGCSRVGTEAFFGQGTRLTVV.

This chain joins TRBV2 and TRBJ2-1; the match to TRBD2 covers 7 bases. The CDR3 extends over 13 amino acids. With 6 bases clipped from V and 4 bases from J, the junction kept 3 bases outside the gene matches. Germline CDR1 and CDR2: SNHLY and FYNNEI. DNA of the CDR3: TGTGCCAGCAGCTGGGGGGGTTACAATGAGCAGTTCTTC. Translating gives CASSWGGYNEQFF.

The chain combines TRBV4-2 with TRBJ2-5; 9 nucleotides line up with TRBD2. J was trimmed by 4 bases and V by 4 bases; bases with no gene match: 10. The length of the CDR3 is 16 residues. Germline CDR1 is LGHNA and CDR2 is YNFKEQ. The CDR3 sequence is CASSLPGLAALETQYF. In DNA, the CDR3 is TGTGCCAGCAGCCTACCGGGACTAGCAGCTTTAGAGACCCAGTACTTC.

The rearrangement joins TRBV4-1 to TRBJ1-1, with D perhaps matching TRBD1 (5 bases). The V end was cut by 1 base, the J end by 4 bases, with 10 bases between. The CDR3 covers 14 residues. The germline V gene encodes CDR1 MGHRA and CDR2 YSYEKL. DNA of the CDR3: TGCGCCAGCAGCCAAGCGGGGGGTGCCACTGAAGCTTTCTTT. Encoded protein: CASSQAGGATEAFF.